This T cell receptor (beta chain) was identified during a study of blood T cell repertoires in COVID-19. Generated by immunoSEQ multiplex PCR, the TCRdb table keeps only in-frame clones and is missing some. The table has about 390,000 clones, 70% to 90% seen once. This CDR3 spans 14 amino acids. The germline V gene has CDR1 GTSNPN and CDR2 SVGIG (reference sequence). Losses at the gene ends were 5 bases for V and 8 bases for J; bases not matched to a gene: 10. Patients of the Seattle cohort, enrolled during active infection, were followed longitudinally. V usage is TRBV30 and J usage is TRBJ2-1; TRBD2 aligns across 9 bases. Sequenced material: peripheral blood. The clonotype was recovered from an older woman with COVID-19, enrolled during active disease. This CDR3 reads CAWAWRGGGDEQFF. DNA for the CDR3: TGTGCCTGGGCTTGGCGGGGGGGCGGCGATGAGCAGTTCTTC.